This T cell receptor beta chain was captured in a study of shared clonotypes between healthy human individuals. The donors were all Caucasian adults (living in Nashville, Tennessee). Notes on this clone: What it binds is not known.

Sequencing was performed with immunoSEQ multiplex PCR; in TCRdb, only in-frame clones are kept and a portion is missing. This repertoire shows roughly 2.4 million clones, more than 90% found once; its top ten account for 0.1% to 0.15%. Trimming cost V 1 base and J 2 bases, with 8 bases left between them. Per germline, CDR1 SGHVS and CDR2 FNYEAQ. The CDR3 has 14 residues. Study-level results: Non-shared clonotypes were found to have lower generation probabilities than the clonotypes that were shared by all four of the sorted-subset donors.

The TCR comes from a young man in good health. The sample consisted of naive CD4+ T cells sorted from blood. The subset: CD45RA+ positively selected. The chain employs TRBV7-6 and TRBJ1-2; D is unresolved. For the CDR3, the DNA is TGTGCCAGCAGCTTAGTCACGGGAAACTATGGCTACACCTTC. Protein sequence: CASSLVTGNYGYTF.